A single sample gave rise to the 19 T cell receptor beta chains below, sequenced in a study of blood T cells in healthy people across ages. The authors ran a second PCR of 7 to 11 cycles using a sample-barcoded 5' primer and a J-beta primer mix. One entry per CDR3 protein, called by TCRdb with MiXCR from the 5' RACE reads. Of about a million distinct CDR3 sequences listed, roughly two fifths are singletons. The material sequenced was blood. The receptors were gathered from a man aged 18 to 30 in good health.

The chain is built from TRBV20-1 and TRBJ2-7, with 8 nucleotides matching TRBD1. Per the germline V gene, CDR1 is DFQATT and CDR2 is SNEGSKA (reference sequence). The V segment lost 5 bases and the J segment 7 bases; nucleotides outside the gene matches: 13. The CDR3 contains 14 residues. In nucleotides, the CDR3 is TGCAGTGCTTTCCGGGACAGGAGATACAATGAGCAGTACTTC. Translation: CSAFRDRRYNEQYF.

The chain has TRBV6-6 and TRBJ2-7; 9 nucleotides line up with TRBD1. Germline V gene lookup returns CDR1 MNHNY and CDR2 SVGAGI (reference sequence). After removal of 8 bases from V and 3 bases from J, the junction contained 11 bases not matched to a gene. The CDR3 consists of 15 residues. The CDR3 coding sequence is TGTGCCAGCGGAAGGACAGGGGTGGTACTCTACGAGCAGTACTTC. This encodes CASGRTGVVLYEQYF.

The chain carries TRBV6-6 and TRBJ2-3; TRBD1 might be the D (5 bases). Germline CDR1 and CDR2: MNHNY and SVGAGI (reference sequence). V shed 7 bases and J shed 0 bases, with 14 bases lying between them. The CDR3 runs to 15 residues. The CDR3 DNA reads TGTGCCAGCATTCAAGGGGAAGCTAGCACAGATACGCAGTATTTT. This translates into CASIQGEASTDTQYF.

CDR3 nucleotides: TGTGCCAGCAGCCTTGGGCCCTTGGGGTCTGGAAACACCATATATTTT. Translation: CASSLGPLGSGNTIYF. The genes are TRBV7-2 and TRBJ1-3; D gene uncertain. Per the germline V gene, CDR1 is SGHTA and CDR2 is FQGNSA. V dropped 5 bases and J dropped 1 base, with 15 bases sitting between them. The CDR3 runs 16 residues. Together with reference TRBV7-2 and TRBJ1-3, the CDR3 gives the full variable domain: GAGVSQSPSNKVTEKGKDVELRCDPISGHTALYWYRQSLGQGLEFLIYFQGNSAPDKSGLPSDRFSAERTGGSVSTLTIQRTQQEDSAVYLCASSLGPLGSGNTIYFGEGSWLTVV.

The V gene is TRBV24-1, the J gene TRBJ1-5; D is uncertain. Germline lookup yields CDR1 KGHDR and CDR2 SFDVKD. The CDR3 is 12 amino acids. V was trimmed by 4 bases and J by 4 bases, leaving 4 bases between them. The CDR3 spells CATSDPNQPQHF. CDR3 DNA sequence: TGTGCCACCAGTGACCCAAATCAGCCCCAGCATTTT.

This clonotype was counted a single time. A much bigger clone sits one base away, suggesting this may be a read error. This chain connects TRBV4-3 to TRBJ1-2, with TRBD1 as a possible D gene (5 bases). The CDR3 loop spans 14 amino acids. CDR1 is LGHNA and CDR2 is YSLEER in the germline V gene. CDR3 sequence: CASSQDIEDYGYIF. Here the CDR3 DNA reads TGCGCCAGCAGCCAGGACATCGAAGACTATGGCTACATCTTC.

As for this clonotype: A much more abundant neighbour one base away suggests this may be a read error. The chain has TRBV5-5 and TRBJ2-7; D possibly corresponds to TRBD1 (6 bases). Trimming removed 4 bases from V and 3 bases from J, with 17 bases in between. Germline V gene data show CDR1 as SGHKS and CDR2 as YYEKEE (reference sequence). The CDR3 contains 15 residues. CDR3 coding DNA: TGTGCCAGCAGCGCTAGCCCGGACAGACGCTACGAGCAGTACTTC. Its protein product is CASSASPDRRYEQYF.

V usage is TRBV20-1 and J usage is TRBJ1-5; 8 bases are shared with TRBD1. V lost 5 bases, J lost 5 bases, and 8 bases stayed unmatched. The germline gives CDR1 DFQATT, CDR2 SNEGSKA (reference sequence). The CDR3 totals 14 residues. This CDR3 reads CSAQAAGGHQPQHF. In nucleotides, the CDR3 is TGCAGTGCTCAGGCGGCAGGGGGCCATCAGCCCCAGCATTTT.

This clonotype was counted between two and nine times. The chain combines TRBV6-6 with TRBJ1-5, with 7 bases matching TRBD1. The CDR3 has 14 amino acids. After removal of 6 bases from V and 5 bases from J, the junction contained 7 bases not matched to a gene. Germline V lookup: CDR1 MNHNY, CDR2 SVGAGI (reference sequence). The CDR3 protein is CASRSGQDYQPQHF. The CDR3 nucleotides read TGTGCCAGCAGATCCGGACAGGACTATCAGCCCCAGCATTTT.

This sequence joins TRBV9 and TRBJ1-5; D is uncertain. CDR3 size: 15 residues. Germline assignment: CDR1 SGDLS and CDR2 YYNGEE. Trimming took off 0 bases at V and 4 bases at J, with 11 bases between the two ends. The chain's CDR3 is CASSVGGMENQPQHF. The CDR3 DNA follows: TGTGCCAGCAGCGTAGGTGGGATGGAAAATCAGCCCCAGCATTTT.

In this sample, this clonotype turned up a few times. The chain joins TRBV27 to TRBJ2-1; maybe TRBD1 (5 bases). Between the trimmed V and J ends, which lost 2 bases and 3 bases, there was a span of 11 bases. Looked up from germline, CDR1 is MNHEY and CDR2 is SMNVEV (reference sequence). The CDR3 has 15 residues. CDR3 amino acids: CASSLQGAGYNEQFF. In DNA, the CDR3 is TGTGCCAGCAGTTTACAAGGGGCCGGCTACAATGAGCAGTTCTTC.

The chain uses TRBV6-2 or TRBV6-3 and TRBJ2-3, with D perhaps TRBD1 (6 bases). Trimming took 0 bases from V and 4 from J, leaving 11 bases between them. The V gene's germline CDR1 is MNHEY and CDR2 SVGEGT. The CDR3 is 15 amino acids. CDR3 loop: CASSYSYRAADTQYF. CDR3 nucleotides: TGTGCCAGCAGTTACTCTTACAGGGCAGCAGATACGCAGTATTTT.

The J gene is TRBJ2-5, the V gene TRBV25-1; 8 bases are a match to TRBD1. This CDR3 has 16 amino acids. J was trimmed by 5 bases and V by 2 bases; bases with no gene match: 10. Germline V gene data show CDR1 as MGHDK and CDR2 as SYGVNS. CDR3 region: CASSEMGTGGTETQYF. The CDR3 region has the DNA TGTGCCAGCAGTGAAATGGGGACAGGAGGTACGGAGACCCAGTACTTC.

Details on this clonotype: One end of the junction fails to match germline, which may point to a read error. This chain connects TRBV7-9 to TRBJ2-3; the D gene is possibly TRBD1 (6 bases). CDR1 is SEHNR and CDR2 is FQNEAQ in the germline V gene (reference sequence). This CDR3 has 13 amino acids. The CDR3 reads CSSNYRETDTQYF. CDR3 nucleotide sequence: TGTTCCAGCAACTACAGGGAAACAGATACGCAGTATTTT.

The gene calls are TRBV6-6 and TRBJ2-1; 7 bases line up with TRBD1. Germline CDR1 is MNHNY and CDR2 is SVGAGI (reference sequence). Germline trimming cut 6 bases from V and 11 bases from J; bases unmatched to any gene: 4. The CDR3 has 11 amino acids. CDR3 coding DNA: TGTGCCAGCAGGACAGGGTACAAGCAGTTCTTC. Amino acid sequence: CASRTGYKQFF.

This clonotype was recorded a few times. One junction end does not reproduce the germline sequence, and a read error may be involved. The gene calls are TRBV14 and TRBJ2-7; TRBD2 agrees at 7 bases. Germline CDR1 reads SGHDN; CDR2 reads FVKESK. This CDR3 has 16 amino acids. CDR3 residues: CANSVKGGPPPYEQYF. The CDR3 region has the DNA TGTGCCAACAGCGTCAAGGGAGGGCCCCCTCCCTACGAGCAGTACTTC. Looking up the rest from reference TRBV14 and TRBJ2-7 gives the full variable domain: EAGVTQFPSHSVIEKGQTVTLRCDPISGHDNLYWYRRVMGKEIKFLLHFVKESKQDESGMPNNRFLAERTGGTYSTLKVQPAELEDSGVYFCANSVKGGPPPYEQYFGPGTRLTVT.

The chain joins TRBV4-3 to TRBJ1-1, with D possibly being TRBD1 (5 bases). The CDR3 is 16 amino acids. Germline CDR1 and CDR2: LGHNA and YSLEER. Trimming shortened V by 0 bases and J by 11 bases, and 22 bases separated the two germline ends. CDR3 protein: CASSQDQGLMADEAFF. The CDR3 bases are TGCGCCAGCAGCCAAGATCAGGGACTAATGGCGGATGAGGCTTTCTTT.

This clonotype has more than one count but fewer than ten. The V and J genes are TRBV20-1 and TRBJ2-7; 7 positions agree with TRBD1. Germline loops: CDR1 DFQATT, CDR2 SNEGSKA (reference sequence). This CDR3 spans 15 amino acids. V was clipped by 0 bases and J by 6 bases; unmatched bases: 11. The CDR3 DNA follows: TGCAGTGCTAGAGAAACAGGGGCCGGGCGGATCGAGCAGTACTTC. Translating it yields CSARETGAGRIEQYF.

The V and J genes are TRBV7-2 and TRBJ2-6; D is undetermined. With 0 bases removed from V and 0 bases from J, the gap between germline ends came to 6 bases. Germline-derived CDR1 and CDR2 are SGHTA and FQGNSA. The CDR3 runs to 16 residues. In nucleotides, the CDR3 is TGTGCCAGCAGCTTAGCGGTATTCTCTGGGGCCAACGTCCTGACTTTC. This gives the protein CASSLAVFSGANVLTF.